A single sample is the source of the 8 T cell receptor beta chains below, sequenced in a study of T cells in Graves' hyperthyroidism and ophthalmopathy. Using RNA transcripts as the source, TCR beta CDR3 regions were amplified. With the HTBI primer set, the TCR CDR3 went through a first round of RT-PCR. Via MiXCR, TCRdb re-called the multiplex PCR reads, giving one row per CDR3 protein. The sample includes around 420,000 distinct CDR3 sequences, roughly 13% of them seen just once. Sequencing was performed on blood. The receptors derive from a woman aged 18-29 years with Graves' hyperthyroidism.

This clonotype showed up many times. This rearrangement joins TRBV4-2 to TRBJ2-5, with no clear D. CDR1 LGHNA and CDR2 YNFKEQ come from the germline V gene. Between the trimmed V and J ends, which lost 0 bases and 2 bases, there was a span of 10 bases. CDR3 length equals 15 residues. CDR3 protein: CASSQEGRVQETQYF. The CDR3 DNA follows: TGTGCCAGCAGCCAAGAAGGTCGAGTTCAAGAGACCCAGTACTTC.

J is TRBJ1-2 and V is TRBV20-1; weak D call: TRBD1 (6 bases). This CDR3 contains 14 residues. Trimming stripped 0 bases from V and 3 bases from J, with 11 bases between. Germline V CDR1 and CDR2: DFQATT, SNEGSKA (reference sequence). The CDR3 sequence is CSARDSRGHYGYTF. For the CDR3, the DNA is TGCAGTGCTAGAGATTCCAGGGGCCACTATGGCTACACCTTC.

This clonotype was seen more than once but under ten times. The rearrangement links TRBV7-8 to TRBJ2-2, with D possibly TRBD1 on 5 matching bases. The V gene's germline CDR1 is SGHVS and CDR2 FQNEAQ. Trimming took off 0 bases at V and 0 bases at J, with 20 bases between the two ends. The CDR3 has 20 residues. The CDR3 reads CASSLAWGQGRMANTGELFF. The CDR3 nucleotides are TGTGCCAGCAGCTTAGCGTGGGGTCAGGGCCGAATGGCGAACACCGGGGAGCTGTTTTTT.

The chain joins TRBV28 to TRBJ1-2; the match to TRBD1 covers 9 bases. The CDR3 has 16 amino acids. Unmatched junction bases numbered 10, after V lost 4 bases and J lost 4 bases. Germline V gene lookup returns CDR1 MDHEN and CDR2 SYDVKM. The CDR3 here is CASSYEQGARIYGYTF. For the CDR3, the DNA is TGTGCCAGCAGTTATGAACAGGGGGCTAGAATCTATGGCTACACCTTC.

This clonotype was seen ten or more times. This rearrangement joins TRBV14 to TRBJ2-7, with a possible D match to TRBD1 (5 bases). The CDR3 runs to 12 residues. Trimming removed 1 base at V and 7 bases at J, with 8 bases between. The germline CDR1 and CDR2 sequences are SGHDN and FVKESK. The CDR3 reads CASSQVQGEQYF. The CDR3 coding sequence is TGTGCCAGCAGCCAAGTTCAGGGTGAGCAGTACTTC.

The sample holds many counts of this clonotype. CDR3 residues: CASSEGLAGRVPFF. The CDR3 DNA reads as TGTGCCAGCAGTGAGGGACTAGCGGGTAGAGTTCCGTTCTTC. The rearrangement joins TRBV2 to TRBJ2-1; 12 bases are a match to TRBD2. Per germline, CDR1 SNHLY and CDR2 FYNNEI. The CDR3 runs to 14 residues. V shed 3 bases and J 15 bases; nucleotides not matched to a gene: 9.

This clonotype was picked up many times. The V call is TRBV3-1, the J call TRBJ1-1, with no clear D. V shed 1 base and J shed 2 bases, with 5 bases lying between them. The CDR3 is 13 residues long. Germline CDR1 LGHDT, CDR2 YNNKEL (reference sequence). The CDR3 region is CASSQGRNTEAFF. The CDR3 nucleotides are TGTGCCAGCAGCCAAGGGCGAAACACTGAAGCTTTCTTT.

This clonotype appeared a few times. This chain links TRBV7-3 with TRBJ1-1; D gene uncertain. There are 13 residues in the CDR3. The V and J ends lost 3 bases and 6 bases respectively, with 11 bases between them. Germline V CDR1 and CDR2: SGHTA, FQGTGA. CDR3 region: CASSLGLGAEAFF. The CDR3 DNA sequence: TGTGCCAGCAGCTTGGGCCTTGGGGCTGAAGCTTTCTTT.